Each of the 32 T cell receptor beta chains below was sequenced from the same sample in a study of beta chain features in type 1 diabetes. Sequencing targeted expressed TCRB transcripts, as all isolated RNA had been reverse transcribed. Assay used: immunoSEQ multiplex PCR; TCRdb lists only in-frame clones, some missing. The sample yields about 290,000 clones, about 7.8% seen once. The sequenced sample consisted of central memory CD4+ T cells from blood. Receptors were obtained from a woman aged 18 to 35 in good health.

The chain uses TRBV5-4 and TRBJ2-3, with 8 bases aligning to TRBD2. CDR1 SGHNT and CDR2 YYREEE come from the germline V gene (reference sequence). J gave up 5 bases and V 2 bases, and 4 bases lay outside the gene matches. This CDR3 comprises 14 residues. Here the CDR3 reads CASSLAGVVDTQYF. The CDR3, as DNA: TGTGCCAGCAGCTTAGCGGGAGTCGTAGATACGCAGTATTTT.

The chain has TRBV21-1 and TRBJ2-5; TRBD2 is taken as the D call from the table, unchecked against the DNA. TRBV21-1 is termed a pseudogene. This CDR3 has 13 residues. The CDR3 sequence: CASTTRLQETQYF. CDR3 nucleotide sequence: TGTGCCAGCACCACGCGCCTCCAAGAGACCCAGTACTTC.

The chain recombines TRBV15 with TRBJ2-3; 11 bases line up with TRBD2. Germline loops: CDR1 LNHNV, CDR2 YYDKDF (reference sequence). The CDR3 is made up of 18 amino acids. Trimming removed 1 base from V and 4 bases from J; junction bases left unmatched: 10. The CDR3 region is CATSRATLLAGASDTQYF. CDR3 DNA: TGTGCCACCAGCAGAGCCACGCTACTAGCGGGAGCATCAGATACGCAGTATTTT.

This clone has more than one count but fewer than ten. The chain employs TRBV25-1 and TRBJ1-1; D is possibly TRBD1 (5 bases). V was shortened by 7 bases and J by 3 bases, with 15 bases between the two germline ends. The CDR3 has 14 amino acids. CDR1 and CDR2 (germline): MGHDK, SYGVNS. This CDR3 is CASKGLGVDTEAFF. CDR3 in DNA: TGTGCCAGCAAAGGCTTAGGGGTGGACACTGAAGCTTTCTTT. Full variable domain (outside the CDR3, taken from reference TRBV25-1 and TRBJ1-1): EADIYQTPRYLVIGTGKKITLECSQTMGHDKMYWYQQDPGMELHLIHYSYGVNSTEKGDLSSESTVSRIRTEHFPLTLESARPSHTSQYLCASKGLGVDTEAFFGQGTRLTVV.

The rearrangement joins TRBV27 to TRBJ1-6; D might be TRBD1 (5 bases). Trimming shortened V by 0 bases and J by 2 bases, and 11 bases separated the two germline ends. The germline V gene has CDR1 MNHEY and CDR2 SMNVEV (reference sequence). The CDR3 covers 17 residues. CDR3 coding DNA: TGTGCCAGCAGTTTATCGGCGGACAAGGCCTATAATTCACCCCTCCACTTT. It translates to CASSLSADKAYNSPLHF.

This clone was found a few times. The rearrangement joins TRBV18 to TRBJ2-4; 12 bases align to TRBD2. Germline V CDR1 and CDR2: KGHSH, LQKENI. The CDR3 spans 18 residues. V lost 3 bases to trimming and J lost 3 bases; unmatched junction nucleotides: 9. CDR3 in DNA: TGTGCCAGCTCACCCTCCTGGGGACTAGCGGGTATCAAAAACATTCAGTACTTC. It translates to CASSPSWGLAGIKNIQYF.

The gene calls are TRBV7-2 and TRBJ1-4; D gene uncertain. Trimming shortened V by 4 bases and J by 5 bases, and 17 bases separated the two germline ends. Per germline, CDR1 SGHTA and CDR2 FQGNSA. CDR3 length: 16 amino acids. Here the CDR3 reads CASSSLEDRANEKLFF. The CDR3 DNA sequence: TGTGCCAGCAGCTCCCTGGAAGACCGTGCGAATGAAAAACTGTTTTTT.

This clone appeared a few times. The chain recombines TRBV7-2 with TRBJ2-3; D not certain. The CDR3 runs to 13 residues. Germline CDR1 and CDR2: SGHTA and FQGNSA. Trimming removed 3 bases from V and 1 base from J, with 5 bases in between. The CDR3 DNA reads as TGTGCCAGCAGCTTGAAGGGCACAGATACGCAGTATTTT. Amino acids: CASSLKGTDTQYF.

This clone was counted a few times. The chain is built from TRBV6-5 and TRBJ2-2; D is possibly TRBD2 (6 bases). The CDR3 contains 14 residues. Deletions cut 3 bases from V and 7 bases from J, with 12 bases between. Germline V gene sequence: CDR1 MNHEY, CDR2 SVGAGI. CDR3 loop: CASSYHRGIGELFF. The CDR3 bases are TGTGCCAGCAGTTATCATCGGGGGATCGGGGAGCTGTTTTTT.

The table lists this clone with a few counts. This chain joins TRBV25-1 and TRBJ1-2; TRBD1 aligns across 10 bases. Germline CDR1 is MGHDK and CDR2 is SYGVNS. The CDR3 loop spans 15 amino acids. V shed 2 bases, J shed 6 bases, and the junction held 6 bases outside the gene matches. This CDR3 reads CASSESGTGVDGYTF. In nucleotides, the CDR3 is TGTGCCAGCAGTGAAAGTGGGACAGGGGTAGATGGCTACACCTTC.

The V gene is TRBV7-9, the J gene TRBJ2-7; no clear D. V lost 3 bases and J 4 bases, leaving 10 bases between the germline ends. Germline V gives CDR1 SEHNR, CDR2 FQNEAQ (reference sequence). The CDR3 runs 13 residues. CDR3 bases: TGTGCCAGCAGCTTCCCCCCTCGGTACGAGCAGTACTTC. It is translated as CASSFPPRYEQYF.

This rearrangement joins TRBV5-1 to TRBJ2-7; the match to TRBD1 covers 9 bases. The CDR3 spans 13 residues. Germline-derived CDR1 and CDR2 are SGHRS and YFSETQ. V was pared by 9 bases and J by 0 bases, with 4 bases of the junction left unmatched. The CDR3 is CAIGQGSSYEQYV. CDR3 coding DNA: TGCGCCATCGGACAGGGGTCCTCCTACGAGCAGTACGTC.

The V gene is TRBV4-2, the J gene TRBJ2-1, with 7 nucleotides matching TRBD2. This CDR3 is 15 amino acids long. The germline CDR1 and CDR2 sequences are LGHNA and YNFKEQ. V was clipped by 1 base and J by 2 bases; unmatched bases: 2. CDR3 nucleotides: TGTGCCAGCAGCCAAGCGGCGGGGGCCTACAATGAGCAGTTCTTC. Amino acid sequence: CASSQAAGAYNEQFF.

V usage is TRBV4-2 and J usage is TRBJ2-7; 10 nucleotides line up with TRBD2. TRBJ2-5 matches the DNA end more closely, so the J call is doubtful. The germline gives CDR1 LGHNA, CDR2 YNFKEQ. This CDR3 contains 15 residues. The DNA of the CDR3 is TGTGCCAGCAGCCAGGCACTAGCGGGGCAAGAGACCCAGTACTTC. This translates into CASSQALAGQETQYF.

This clone was counted between two and nine times. In the same sample, other DNA sequences code for this CDR3. The chain has TRBV9 and TRBJ2-3; D is possibly TRBD2 (5 bases). The length of the CDR3 is 13 residues. Germline V lookup: CDR1 SGDLS, CDR2 YYNGEE. V was pared by 5 bases and J by 4 bases, with 11 bases between. CDR3 in DNA: TGTGCCAGCAGTCTCGAGGGTGCAGATACGCAGTATTTT. It yields the protein CASSLEGADTQYF. Full variable domain (missing parts from reference TRBV9 and TRBJ2-3): DSGVTQTPKHLITATGQRVTLRCSPRSGDLSVYWYQQSLDQGLQFLIQYYNGEERAKGNILERFSAQQFPDLHSELNLSSLELGDSALYFCASSLEGADTQYFGPGTRLTVL.

This clone showed up just a few times. The chain recombines TRBV29-1 with TRBJ2-1; D is perhaps TRBD2 (6 bases). Deletions cut 6 bases from V and 6 bases from J, with 21 bases between. Germline lookup yields CDR1 SQVTM and CDR2 ANQGSEA. This CDR3 region has 15 residues. CDR3 protein: CSVGGTGRPRNEQFF. In nucleotides, the CDR3 is TGCAGCGTGGGAGGTACCGGACGCCCCCGCAATGAGCAGTTCTTC.

V is TRBV6-6 and J is TRBJ2-1; D is perhaps TRBD1 (6 bases). This CDR3 is 14 amino acids long. Trimming cost V 5 bases and J 5 bases, with 13 bases left between them. Germline assignment: CDR1 MNHNY and CDR2 SVGAGI (reference sequence). The CDR3 reads CASSDRTVNNEQFF. In DNA, the CDR3 is TGTGCCAGCAGTGACAGGACAGTTAACAATGAGCAGTTCTTC.

This chain links TRBV6-1 with TRBJ2-3, with a weak D call TRBD2 (5 bases). V was cut by 7 bases and J by 3 bases, with 5 bases left in between. The CDR3 runs to 11 residues. Per germline, CDR1 MNHNS and CDR2 SASEGT. DNA of the CDR3: TGTGCCAGCACGGGAACAGATACGCAGTATTTT. As protein: CASTGTDTQYF.

The genes are TRBV9 and TRBJ2-3, with D possibly called TRBD1 or TRBD2 (5 bases each). This CDR3 has 15 amino acids. The germline gives CDR1 SGDLS, CDR2 YYNGEE. V gave up 4 bases and J gave up 2 bases, with 14 bases separating them. Here the CDR3 DNA reads TGTGCCAGCAGCCCAGACCACGGGACCACAGATACGCAGTATTTT. Protein: CASSPDHGTTDTQYF.

The chain recombines TRBV6-1 with TRBJ1-3; D possibly corresponds to TRBD1 (6 bases). This CDR3 contains 12 residues. The V gene lost 8 bases and the J gene lost 4 bases, with 9 bases spanning the gap. The germline CDR1 and CDR2 sequences are MNHNS and SASEGT. This CDR3 reads CASGQGGNTIYF. CDR3 DNA: TGTGCCAGCGGTCAGGGGGGAAACACCATATATTTT.

The V call is TRBV14, the J call TRBJ2-7; D may be TRBD1 or TRBD2 (5 bases each). From germline, CDR1 is SGHDN and CDR2 FVKESK. Deletions cut 0 bases from V and 5 bases from J, with 14 bases between. CDR3 size: 15 residues. This chain's CDR3 is CASSQEPGEGDEQYF. Written as DNA, the CDR3 is TGTGCCAGCAGCCAAGAGCCCGGGGAAGGGGACGAGCAGTACTTC.

Comments on this clone: Distinct nucleotide sequences in the sample also encode this CDR3. The rearrangement links TRBV11-2 to TRBJ2-3; a weak D match, TRBD2 (6 bases). Trimming left V 1 base short and J 3 bases short, with 11 bases between. There are 15 residues in the CDR3. In germline, CDR1 is SGHAT, CDR2 FQNNGV. The CDR3 nucleotides read TGTGCCAGCAGCTTAGTTGCGGGGAGAACAGATACGCAGTATTTT. This gives the protein CASSLVAGRTDTQYF.

The table lists this clone with a few counts. This chain joins TRBV13 and TRBJ2-5, with 10 bases identical to TRBD2. The CDR3 totals 15 residues. Germline V gene sequence: CDR1 PRHDT, CDR2 FYEKMQ (reference sequence). The J segment lost 2 bases and the V segment lost 1 base, leaving 1 base of the junction unmatched. The CDR3 DNA reads TGTGCCAGCAGCTTAGAGCGGGGGGGTCAAGAGACCCAGTACTTC. As protein: CASSLERGGQETQYF.

This clone has at least ten counts. The rearrangement links TRBV28 to TRBJ2-7; weak D call: TRBD2 (6 bases). Germline assignment: CDR1 MDHEN and CDR2 SYDVKM. Trimming removed 6 bases from V and 3 bases from J, with 15 bases in between. The CDR3 contains 14 residues. CDR3 nucleotide sequence: TGTGCCAGCAGAAATAGCGGAGCTAACTACGAGCAGTACGTC. Its translation: CASRNSGANYEQYV.

The V call is TRBV7-3, the J call TRBJ2-1; perhaps D is TRBD1 or TRBD2 (6 bases each). CDR3 length equals 15 residues. Between the trimmed V and J ends, which lost 1 base and 5 bases, there was a span of 12 bases. Germline CDR1 is SGHTA and CDR2 is FQGTGA. CDR3 coding DNA: TGTGCCAGCAGCTTAAGCGCAGGGGAGGACAATGAGCAGTTCTTC. Its protein is CASSLSAGEDNEQFF.

V gene TRBV20-1 combines with J gene TRBJ2-1; D possibly matches TRBD1 or TRBD2 (5 bases each). The length of the CDR3 is 11 residues. V gave up 7 bases and J gave up 8 bases, with 12 bases separating them. Per germline, CDR1 DFQATT and CDR2 SNEGSKA (reference sequence). In DNA, the CDR3 is TGCAGTGGACTCGGGGCGGATGAGCAGTTCTTC. Its protein product is CSGLGADEQFF.

The V gene is TRBV29-1, the J gene TRBJ1-2; no clear D gene. V was pared by 3 bases and J by 6 bases, with 14 bases between. Germline-derived CDR1 and CDR2 are SQVTM and ANQGSEA. This CDR3 comprises 13 residues. CDR3 coding DNA: TGCAGCGTTGACCCGGGATTCCGAAATGGCTACACCTTC. This codes for CSVDPGFRNGYTF.

There are a few counts of this clone. The chain joins TRBV18 to TRBJ1-1; TRBD1 matches at 7 bases. CDR3 length: 15 amino acids. CDR1 and CDR2 (germline): KGHSH, LQKENI. V lost 0 bases to trimming and J lost 3 bases; unmatched junction nucleotides: 4. The CDR3 is CASSPPTGRYTEAFF. The CDR3 coding sequence is TGTGCCAGCTCACCACCGACAGGGCGATACACTGAAGCTTTCTTT.

This clone has just a few counts. Written as DNA, the CDR3 is TGCGCCAGCAGAGGACAGGGCCCTCATCAGCCCCAGCATTTT. Translated: CASRGQGPHQPQHF. The chain joins TRBV4-1 to TRBJ1-5; TRBD1 matches 8 bases. This CDR3 spans 14 amino acids. V shed 6 bases, J shed 5 bases, and the junction held 6 bases outside the gene matches. Germline-derived CDR1 and CDR2 are MGHRA and YSYEKL.

This clone appeared a few times. The chain carries TRBV7-2 and TRBJ1-4, with D hard to call. CDR1 SGHTA and CDR2 FQGNSA come from the germline V gene. The germline V and J ends were trimmed by 7 bases and 6 bases, with 15 bases remaining between them. The CDR3 loop spans 14 amino acids. The CDR3 nucleotides are TGTGCCAGCACCCCCGGCGGTGGGGATGAAAAACTGTTTTTT. Translated, it gives CASTPGGGDEKLFF. Full variable domain (remainder filled in from reference TRBV7-2 and TRBJ1-4): GAGVSQSPSNKVTEKGKDVELRCDPISGHTALYWYRQSLGQGLEFLIYFQGNSAPDKSGLPSDRFSAERTGGSVSTLTIQRTQQEDSAVYLCASTPGGGDEKLFFGSGTQLSVL.

The V call is TRBV6-1, the J call TRBJ1-6, with D uncertain. Germline values: CDR1 MNHNS, CDR2 SASEGT. The CDR3 has 11 amino acids. CDR3 region: CAGPRLSPLHF. The CDR3 DNA follows: TGTGCAGGGCCAAGGTTATCACCCCTCCACTTT.

This clone has a handful of counts. The V gene is TRBV6-1, the J gene TRBJ1-5; the D gene is possibly TRBD1 (6 bases). Germline CDR1 and CDR2: MNHNS and SASEGT. The CDR3 loop spans 14 amino acids. Trimming shortened V by 3 bases and J by 6 bases, and 12 bases separated the two germline ends. The CDR3 coding sequence is TGTGCCAGCAGTGACCTTGACAGGTTTCAGCCCCAGCATTTT. This gives the protein CASSDLDRFQPQHF.